This T cell receptor (beta chain) was documented in a study of vaccination effects on CD4 cells after COVID-19. Turning to the study itself: The vaccine given was either BNT162b2 or mRNA-1273, in two doses.

Measured with immunoSEQ multiplex PCR; TCRdb has only the in-frame clones, and not every one. The profile shows under 55,000 clones, roughly two thirds of them singletons. This clone came up a few times. Its specificity is not known. Sequencing followed a ViraFEST assay step that expanded antigen-specific CD4+ T cells with viral peptide pools. Subsequent to a culture period of 10 days, CD4+ T cells were isolated. PCR-confirmed SARS-CoV-2 infection occurred in the person between March and December 2020. V was pared by 6 bases and J by 4 bases, with 16 bases between. Germline CDR1 is SGDLS and CDR2 is YYNGEE. The CDR3 runs to 14 residues. Study-level findings and limits: Few convalescent patients were included, and no early post-infection timepoints were sampled.

The chain is built from TRBV9 and TRBJ2-5, with D possibly called TRBD1 or TRBD2 (5 bases each). The source material was CD4+ T cells from PBMCs cultured with a peptide pool, sampled before COVID-19 vaccination. The source is a human donor who had a prior SARS-CoV-2 infection. Here the CDR3 DNA reads TGTGCCAGCACGAGGGGCGTTAAAGGAGAGACCCAGTACTTC. Protein: CASTRGVKGETQYF.